This T cell receptor (beta chain) came from a study of T cell responses to AZD1222 COVID-19 vaccine. Study-level background: Pooling was applied to second doses at about 4 or about 12 weeks. The study's findings and limits: All repertoire sampling was performed exclusively after the peak T cell response.

V lost 4 bases and J lost 4; bases outside the gene matches: 2. The CDR3 contains 14 residues. Germline loops: CDR1 MDHEN, CDR2 SYDVKM. Some clones are missing from TCRdb's copy, which holds only in-frame ones; the method was immunoSEQ multiplex PCR. The data contain approximately 150,000 clones, more than 70% of them singletons. Regarding this clone: The antigen is undetermined.

The rearrangement joins TRBV28 to TRBJ1-2; 11 nucleotides line up with TRBD1. The TCR sequence derives from an adult in good health. The specimen comprised peripheral blood, sampled on day 0 of AZD1222 vaccination. CDR3 sequence (DNA): TGTGCCAGCAGTTCCGGGACAGGGGGCTATGGCTACACCTTC. It encodes CASSSGTGGYGYTF.